A selection of T cell receptor beta chains follows, all from one sample in a study of T cells in Graves' hyperthyroidism and ophthalmopathy. TCRdb analysed the multiplex PCR reads with MiXCR anew, one entry per CDR3 protein. The profile covers 490,000 or so distinct CDR3 sequences, with about 22% appearing a single time and about 49% taken by the ten largest. Sequenced input: blood. The receptor source for this set is an older woman with Graves' ophthalmopathy. CDR3s include the opening cysteine and the closing phenylalanine or tryptophan. The D gene is left open where the match is weak. Size values are once, few and many counts, or a class for expanded clones, and some rows have none.

TRBJ1-1,TRBV20-1,.,many,TGCAGTGCTAGTTCTACGGAGGTCAGGACTGAAGCTTTCTTT,CSASSTEVRTEAFF
TRBJ1-3,TRBV2,TRBD1,.,TGTGCCAGCAGGACGGGACAGCTCTCTGGAAACACCATATATTTT,CASRTGQLSGNTIYF
TRBJ2-4,TRBV20-1,TRBD2,few,TGCAGTGCTAGAGACTCTGGACTAGCGGGAATCGGGGGAGGAGCCAAAAACATTCAGTACTTC,CSARDSGLAGIGGGAKNIQYF
TRBJ2-1,TRBV7-6,TRBD1,few,TGTGCCAGCAGCATGGGACAGGCGAACAGTGAGCAGTTCTTC,CASSMGQANSEQFF
TRBJ2-3,TRBV19,TRBD1,few,TGTGCCAGTAGTATACCCGGGACAGTAGATACGCAGTATTTT,CASSIPGTVDTQYF
TRBJ2-3,TRBV12-3/TRBV12-4,.,many,TGTGCCAGCTCCGGGGGGCCTCTCACAGATACGCAGTATTTT,CASSGGPLTDTQYF
TRBJ1-2,TRBV5-1,TRBD1,many,TGTGCCAGCAGCCCGGGACAGGGGGCCTATGGCTACACCTTC,CASSPGQGAYGYTF
TRBJ2-1,TRBV5-1,.,.,TGCGCCAGCAGCTTGGGGGGGTCGGGCTACAATGAGCAGTTCTTC,CASSLGGSGYNEQFF
TRBJ1-2,TRBV7-2,.,.,TGTGCCAGCAGCTTAAGCACACCGACTAACTATGGCTACACCTTC,CASSLSTPTNYGYTF
TRBJ2-3,TRBV11-2,.,many,TGTGCCAGCAGCTTAGATTATCGGGACACGCAGTATTTT,CASSLDYRDTQYF
TRBJ2-7,TRBV30,.,many,TGTGCCTGGAGTGTGGGGGCATACTACGAGCAGTACTTC,CAWSVGAYYEQYF
TRBJ2-1,TRBV12-3/TRBV12-4,.,few,TGTGCCAGCAGGAAGGGGGACTCTTTAACAGAGCAGTTCTTC,CASRKGDSLTEQFF
TRBJ1-4,TRBV2,.,few,TGTGCCAGCAGTAATCGGGCGGGCGGTAGCGAAAAACTGTTTTTT,CASSNRAGGSEKLFF
TRBJ2-2,TRBV29-1,.,.,TGCAGCGTGGGTGACAGGAACACCGGGGAGCTGTTTTTT,CSVGDRNTGELFF
TRBJ1-5,TRBV27,TRBD1,few,TGTGCCAGCAGCTTGGGACAGTTTAGCAATCAGCCCCAGCATTTT,CASSLGQFSNQPQHF
TRBJ2-7,TRBV7-8,.,few,TGTGCCAGCAGCTTAGAGACAGTCCAGCAGTACTTC,CASSLETVQQYF
TRBJ1-1,TRBV12-3/TRBV12-4,TRBD1,many,TGTGCCAGCAGTTTGAGGACAGGACTATTCTTT,CASSLRTGLFF
TRBJ2-3,TRBV3-1,TRBD2,.,TGTTCCAGCAGCCGACTAGCTAGAGATACGCAGTATTTT,CSSSRLARDTQYF
TRBJ1-4,TRBV25-1,.,.,TGTGCCAGCAGTGAAGTGGGTAGTAATGAAAAACTGTTTTTT,CASSEVGSNEKLFF
TRBJ2-7,TRBV28,TRBD1,.,TGTGCCAGCAGCACCGGGACAGGGAAATTCGAGCAGTACTTC,CASSTGTGKFEQYF
TRBJ1-6,TRBV27,.,.,TGTGCCAGCAGTTTAAAGCAATCCCCTTCACCCCTCCACTTT,CASSLKQSPSPLHF
TRBJ2-4,TRBV20-1,TRBD2,many,TGCAGTGCTAGGGGGTTAGCGGGAGCCCTCATTCAGTACTTC,CSARGLAGALIQYF
TRBJ2-1,TRBV12-3/TRBV12-4,TRBD2,many,TGTGCCAGCAGTTCCGGGACTAGGGTACAGTTCTTC,CASSSGTRVQFF
TRBJ1-2,TRBV28,.,few,TGTGCCAGCAGTTTATTTCTTCCACTCAAGACTCAAAGCCATGGCTACACCTTC,CASSLFLPLKTQSHGYTF
TRBJ1-2,TRBV6-1,.,.,TGTGCCAGCAGGCTGGGCCAGTTGGGGGGTTATGGCTACACCTTC,CASRLGQLGGYGYTF
TRBJ1-6,TRBV28,.,few,TGTGCCAGCAGCAGTGTGGGGGGCGCTGGCTATAATTCACCCCTCCACTTT,CASSSVGGAGYNSPLHF
TRBJ2-1,TRBV2,TRBD2,many,TGTGCCAGCAGGCACACTAGCGGGAGGTTCAATGAGCAGTTCTTC,CASRHTSGRFNEQFF
TRBJ1-2,TRBV6-9,TRBD1,.,TGTGCCAGCAGTTACAGTATGGACAGGGTGCGCACACGCGGCTATGGCTACACCTTC,CASSYSMDRVRTRGYGYTF
TRBJ2-2,TRBV6-5,.,.,TGTGCCAGCAGTTACCAACCAGCGAGAAATACCGGGGAGCTGTTTTTT,CASSYQPARNTGELFF
TRBJ2-2,TRBV7-8,.,few,TGTGCCAGCAGCTTACATGGGACGCCCGGGGAGCTGTTTTTT,CASSLHGTPGELFF
TRBJ1-2,TRBV2,TRBD1,many,TGTGCCAGCAGTGGACAGGGCGGCTATGGCTACACCTTC,CASSGQGGYGYTF
TRBJ2-5,TRBV25-1,.,.,TGTGCCAGCAGTGTGGGACCCCAAGAGACCCAGTACTTC,CASSVGPQETQYF
TRBJ1-5,TRBV7-8,TRBD1,.,TGTGCCAGCAGCCCAGGGGGGACAGGCGATCAGCCCCAGCATTTT,CASSPGGTGDQPQHF
TRBJ1-4,TRBV30,.,.,TGTGCCTGGAAATTAGGGGGGGAAGTTGAAAAACTGTTTTTT,CAWKLGGEVEKLFF
TRBJ1-5,TRBV20-1,.,few,TGCAGTGCTAAACCGGGACTGAGCAATCAGCCCCAGCATTTT,CSAKPGLSNQPQHF
TRBJ2-5,TRBV11-2,TRBD2,.,TGTGCCAGCAGCTCTCGACTAGCGGGAGCGTGGGAGACCCAGTACTTC,CASSSRLAGAWETQYF
TRBJ1-1,TRBV20-1,TRBD1,.,TGCAGTGCTAGAGATGGCTCCAGGGGGACTTTCTTT,CSARDGSRGTFF
TRBJ2-1,TRBV4-3,.,.,TGCGCCAGCAGCCAAGATGGGGGGAATAATGCCTACAATGAGCAGTTCTTC,CASSQDGGNNAYNEQFF
TRBJ2-3,TRBV28,TRBD1,.,TGTGCCAGCAGCACACTGGGGACAGGGCTCACAGATACGCAGTATTTT,CASSTLGTGLTDTQYF
TRBJ1-6,TRBV2,.,.,TGTGCCAGCAACGGGGGAACCTATAATTCACCCCTCCACTTT,CASNGGTYNSPLHF
TRBJ1-1,TRBV18,.,few,TGTGCCAGCAACAATGGGGTGAACACTGAAGCTTTCTTT,CASNNGVNTEAFF
TRBJ2-2,TRBV2,TRBD2,.,TGTGCCAGCACCATTAGCGGGATGGACACCGGGGAGCTGTTTTTT,CASTISGMDTGELFF
TRBJ2-5,TRBV5-1,TRBD2,few,TGCGCCAGCAGCCCCGCGGGAGGGCCGGCTTTGCGAGAGACCCAGTACTTC,CASSPAGGPALRETQYF
TRBJ2-7,TRBV15,TRBD1,few,TGTGCCACCAGCAGAGGCCAGGGGGCCTACGAGCAGTACTTC,CATSRGQGAYEQYF
TRBJ2-7,TRBV30,TRBD1,few,TGTGCCTGGGCCGGGACAGGCCTCTCCTACGAGCAGTACTTC,CAWAGTGLSYEQYF
TRBJ2-3,TRBV6-5,TRBD2,many,TGTGCCAGCAGTTACGTTCCTAGCGGGATGGGCACAGATACGCAGTATTTT,CASSYVPSGMGTDTQYF
TRBJ2-2,TRBV13,.,few,TGTGCCAGCAGCCCCGGGGACGAGGAGCTGTTTTTT,CASSPGDEELFF
TRBJ2-5,TRBV12-5,.,.,TGTGCTAGTGGTTTGAGTATTGGGGGCCAAGAGACCCAGTACTTC,CASGLSIGGQETQYF
TRBJ2-7,TRBV27,TRBD2,.,TGTGCCAGCAGTACGGGACTAGCGGGAGGGCAGTACTTC,CASSTGLAGGQYF
TRBJ2-2,TRBV14,.,few,TGTGCCAGCAGCCCCCTGCGGAGGGTAGAAACTCCCGGGGAGCTGTTTTTT,CASSPLRRVETPGELFF
TRBJ1-3,TRBV4-1,TRBD1,.,TGCGCCAGCGGCTCTCCGGGACAGCTGTCTGGAAACACCATATATTTT,CASGSPGQLSGNTIYF
TRBJ2-7,TRBV6-1,TRBD1,many,TGTGCCAGCAGTGTCCGGGACAGCTTGACCGAGCAGTACTTC,CASSVRDSLTEQYF
TRBJ1-2,TRBV11-2,TRBD1,.,TGTGCCAGCAGCTCAAAACCTTGGAGGGACAGGGGAAGTTATGGCTACACCTTC,CASSSKPWRDRGSYGYTF
TRBJ1-6,TRBV7-9,.,.,TGTGCCAGCAGTCAGAGTTCGGTTTTTGGCGTTAATTCACCCCTCCACTTT,CASSQSSVFGVNSPLHF
TRBJ2-2,TRBV7-3,TRBD1,.,TGTGCCAGCAGCTCCCGACAGGGGGCGAACACCGGGGAGCTGTTTTTT,CASSSRQGANTGELFF
TRBJ2-7,TRBV20-1,.,.,TGCAGTGCCAGCGAGTCCTCCTACGAGCAGTACTTC,CSASESSYEQYF